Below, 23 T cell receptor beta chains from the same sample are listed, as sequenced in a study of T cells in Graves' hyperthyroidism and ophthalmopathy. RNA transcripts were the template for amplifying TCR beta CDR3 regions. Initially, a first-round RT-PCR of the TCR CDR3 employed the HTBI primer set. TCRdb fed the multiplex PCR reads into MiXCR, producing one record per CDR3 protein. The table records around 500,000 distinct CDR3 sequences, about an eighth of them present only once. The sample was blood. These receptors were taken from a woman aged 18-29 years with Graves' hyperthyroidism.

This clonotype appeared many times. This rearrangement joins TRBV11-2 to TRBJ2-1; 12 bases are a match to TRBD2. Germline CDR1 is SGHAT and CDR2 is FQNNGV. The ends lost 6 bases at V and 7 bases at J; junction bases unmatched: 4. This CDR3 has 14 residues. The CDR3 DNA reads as TGTGCCAGCAGATCTCTAGCGGGAGGGAATGAGCAGTTCTTC. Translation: CASRSLAGGNEQFF.

DNA for the CDR3: TGTGCCAGCAGTTCGCGGCTAGCGGGAGTATGGAATGAGCAGTTCTTC. This sequence encodes CASSSRLAGVWNEQFF. The chain carries TRBV6-1 and TRBJ2-1; 10 bases are a match to TRBD2. This CDR3 has 16 residues. V dropped 5 bases and J dropped 7; count of bases not matched to a gene: 11. The germline V gene has CDR1 MNHNS and CDR2 SASEGT.

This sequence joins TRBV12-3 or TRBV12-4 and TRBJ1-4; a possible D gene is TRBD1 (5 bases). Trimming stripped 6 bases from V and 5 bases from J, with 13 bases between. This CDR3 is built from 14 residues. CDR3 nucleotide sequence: TGTGCCAGCAGACGAGGGGTCCCCAATGAAAAACTGTTTTTT. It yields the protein CASRRGVPNEKLFF.

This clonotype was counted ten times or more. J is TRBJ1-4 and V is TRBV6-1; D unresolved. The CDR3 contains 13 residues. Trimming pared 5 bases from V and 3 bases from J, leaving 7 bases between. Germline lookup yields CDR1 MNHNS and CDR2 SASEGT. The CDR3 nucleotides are TGTGCCAGCAGTTTTGGACCTAATGAAAAACTGTTTTTT. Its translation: CASSFGPNEKLFF.

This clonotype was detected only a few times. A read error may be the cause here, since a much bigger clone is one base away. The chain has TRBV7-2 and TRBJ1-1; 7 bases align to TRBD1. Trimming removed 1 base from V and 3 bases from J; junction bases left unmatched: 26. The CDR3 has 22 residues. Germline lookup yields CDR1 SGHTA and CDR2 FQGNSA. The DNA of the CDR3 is TGTGCCAGCAGCTTAGTAAATCGTGGTGGGGATTACGGACAGGAGTCGGACACTGAAGCTTTCTTT. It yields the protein CASSLVNRGGDYGQESDTEAFF. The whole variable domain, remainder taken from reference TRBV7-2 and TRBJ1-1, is GAGVSQSPSNKVTEKGKDVELRCDPISGHTALYWYRQSLGQGLEFLIYFQGNSAPDKSGLPSDRFSAERTGGSVSTLTIQRTQQEDSAVYLCASSLVNRGGDYGQESDTEAFFGQGTRLTVV.

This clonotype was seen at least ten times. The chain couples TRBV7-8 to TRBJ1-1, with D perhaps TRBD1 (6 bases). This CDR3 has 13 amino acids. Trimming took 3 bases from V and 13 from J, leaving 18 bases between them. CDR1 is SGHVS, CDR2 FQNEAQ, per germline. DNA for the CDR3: TGTGCCAGCAGCTTTGACGGAACGAGGGGGGTTTTCTTT. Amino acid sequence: CASSFDGTRGVFF.

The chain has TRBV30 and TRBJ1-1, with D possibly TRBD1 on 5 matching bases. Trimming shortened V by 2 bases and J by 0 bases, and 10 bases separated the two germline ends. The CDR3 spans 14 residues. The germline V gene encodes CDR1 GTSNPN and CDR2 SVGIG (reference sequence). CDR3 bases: TGTGCCTGGAGTCCGGGACGGTTGAACACTGAAGCTTTCTTT. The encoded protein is CAWSPGRLNTEAFF.

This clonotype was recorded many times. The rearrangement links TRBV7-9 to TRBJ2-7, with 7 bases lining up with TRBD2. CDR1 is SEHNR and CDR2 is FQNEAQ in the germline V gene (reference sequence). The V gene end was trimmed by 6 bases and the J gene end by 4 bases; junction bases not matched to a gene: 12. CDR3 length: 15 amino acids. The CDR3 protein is CASSPGGSQWYEQYF. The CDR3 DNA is TGTGCCAGCAGTCCCGGGGGGAGCCAATGGTACGAGCAGTACTTC.

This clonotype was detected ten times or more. CDR3 sequence: CASSQDLEFGGANYGYTF. CDR3 nucleotides: TGTGCCAGCAGCCAAGATCTTGAGTTTGGAGGGGCTAACTATGGCTACACCTTC. The genes are TRBV3-1 and TRBJ1-2, with D tentatively TRBD1 (5 bases). The V end was cut by 0 bases, the J end by 0 bases, with 17 bases between. The V gene's germline CDR1 is LGHDT and CDR2 YNNKEL (reference sequence). The CDR3 runs to 18 residues. Supplemented by reference TRBV3-1 and TRBJ1-2, the full variable domain reads DTAVSQTPKYLVTQMGNDKSIKCEQNLGHDTMYWYKQDSKKFLKIMFSYNNKELIINETVPNRFSPKSPDKAHLNLHINSLELGDSAVYFCASSQDLEFGGANYGYTFGSGTRLTVV.

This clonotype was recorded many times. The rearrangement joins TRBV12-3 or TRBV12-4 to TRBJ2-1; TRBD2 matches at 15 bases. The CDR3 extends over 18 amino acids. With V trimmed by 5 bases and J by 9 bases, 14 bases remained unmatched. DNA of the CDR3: TGTGCCAGCAGTCCTCGGACTAGCGGGAGGGCCTTTGGAAGTGAGCAGTTCTTC. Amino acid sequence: CASSPRTSGRAFGSEQFF.

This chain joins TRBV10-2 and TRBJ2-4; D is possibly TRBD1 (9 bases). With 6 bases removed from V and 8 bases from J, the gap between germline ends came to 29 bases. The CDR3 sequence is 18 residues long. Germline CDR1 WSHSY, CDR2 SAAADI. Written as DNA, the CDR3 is TGCGCCAGCAGCAGCCGGGACAGGGTTCGGAGCGGGAGAGACATTCAGTACTTC. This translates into CASSSRDRVRSGRDIQYF.

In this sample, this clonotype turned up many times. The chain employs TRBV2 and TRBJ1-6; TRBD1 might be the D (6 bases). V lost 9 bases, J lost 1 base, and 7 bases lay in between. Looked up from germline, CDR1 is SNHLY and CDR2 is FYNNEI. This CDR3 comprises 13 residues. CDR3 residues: CASQGSYNSPLHF. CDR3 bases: TGTGCCAGTCAGGGGTCCTATAATTCACCCCTCCACTTT.

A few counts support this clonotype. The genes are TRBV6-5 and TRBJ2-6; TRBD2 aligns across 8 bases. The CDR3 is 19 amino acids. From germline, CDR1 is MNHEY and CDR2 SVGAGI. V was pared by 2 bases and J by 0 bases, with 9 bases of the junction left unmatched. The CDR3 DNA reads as TGTGCCAGCAGTTACCTCCCGGGAGGGTTGGTCTCTGGGGCCAACGTCCTGACTTTC. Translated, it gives CASSYLPGGLVSGANVLTF.

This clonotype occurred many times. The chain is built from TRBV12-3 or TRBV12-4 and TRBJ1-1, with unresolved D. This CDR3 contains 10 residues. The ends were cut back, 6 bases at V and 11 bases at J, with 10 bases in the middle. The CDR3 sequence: CASRRMIAFF. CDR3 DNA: TGTGCCAGCAGACGAATGATCGCTTTCTTT.

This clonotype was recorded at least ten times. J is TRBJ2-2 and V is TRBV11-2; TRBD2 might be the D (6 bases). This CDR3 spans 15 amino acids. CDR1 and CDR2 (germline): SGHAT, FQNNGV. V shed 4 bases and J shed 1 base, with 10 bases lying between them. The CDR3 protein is CASSYGGMNTGELFF. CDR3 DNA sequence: TGTGCCAGCAGCTACGGCGGGATGAACACCGGGGAGCTGTTTTTT.

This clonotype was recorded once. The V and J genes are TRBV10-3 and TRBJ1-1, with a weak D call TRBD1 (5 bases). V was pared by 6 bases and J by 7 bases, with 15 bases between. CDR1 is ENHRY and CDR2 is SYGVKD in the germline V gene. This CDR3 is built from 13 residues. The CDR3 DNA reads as TGTGCCATCAGCCGGGGGGGTTCGGGTGAAGCTTTCTTT. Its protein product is CAISRGGSGEAFF.

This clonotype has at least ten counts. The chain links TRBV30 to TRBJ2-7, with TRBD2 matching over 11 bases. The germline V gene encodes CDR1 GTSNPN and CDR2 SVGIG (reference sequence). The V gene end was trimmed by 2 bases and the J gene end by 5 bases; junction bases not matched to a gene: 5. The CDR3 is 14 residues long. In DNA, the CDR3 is TGTGCCTGGAGTACACTAGCGGGAGCCAACGAGCAGTACTTC. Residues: CAWSTLAGANEQYF.

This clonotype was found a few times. As DNA, the CDR3 is TGTGCCAGCAGCTTAATAGGGCCAGATACGCAGTATTTT. The encoded protein is CASSLIGPDTQYF. This sequence joins TRBV7-9 and TRBJ2-3; D uncertain. The germline gives CDR1 SEHNR, CDR2 FQNEAQ (reference sequence). CDR3 length equals 13 residues. V gave up 2 bases and J gave up 4 bases, with 7 bases separating them.

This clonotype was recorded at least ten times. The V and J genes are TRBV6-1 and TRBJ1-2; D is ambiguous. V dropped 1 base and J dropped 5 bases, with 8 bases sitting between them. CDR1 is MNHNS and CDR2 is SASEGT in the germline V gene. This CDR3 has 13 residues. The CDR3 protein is CASSEELGYGYTF. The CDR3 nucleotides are TGTGCCAGCAGTGAAGAGCTGGGATATGGCTACACCTTC.

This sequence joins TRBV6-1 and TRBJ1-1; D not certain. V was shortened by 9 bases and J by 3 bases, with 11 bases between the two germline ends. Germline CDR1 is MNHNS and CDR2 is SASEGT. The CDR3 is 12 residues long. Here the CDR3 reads CASAEGYTEAFF. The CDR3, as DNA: TGTGCCAGTGCCGAGGGATACACTGAAGCTTTCTTT.

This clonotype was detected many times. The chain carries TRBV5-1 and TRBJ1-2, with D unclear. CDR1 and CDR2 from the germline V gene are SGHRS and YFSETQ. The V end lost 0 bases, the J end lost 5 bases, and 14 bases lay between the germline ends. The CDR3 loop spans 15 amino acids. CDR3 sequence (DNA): TGCGCCAGCAGCTTGGACGTAGTACTCAAATATGGCTACACCTTC. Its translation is CASSLDVVLKYGYTF.

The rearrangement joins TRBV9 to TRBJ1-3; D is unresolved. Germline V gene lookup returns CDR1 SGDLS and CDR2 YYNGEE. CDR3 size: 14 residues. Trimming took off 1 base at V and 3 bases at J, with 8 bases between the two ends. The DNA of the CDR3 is TGTGCCAGCAGCGTACCTACCGATGGAAACACCATATATTTT. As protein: CASSVPTDGNTIYF. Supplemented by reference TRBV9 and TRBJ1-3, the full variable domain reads DSGVTQTPKHLITATGQRVTLRCSPRSGDLSVYWYQQSLDQGLQFLIQYYNGEERAKGNILERFSAQQFPDLHSELNLSSLELGDSALYFCASSVPTDGNTIYFGEGSWLTVV.

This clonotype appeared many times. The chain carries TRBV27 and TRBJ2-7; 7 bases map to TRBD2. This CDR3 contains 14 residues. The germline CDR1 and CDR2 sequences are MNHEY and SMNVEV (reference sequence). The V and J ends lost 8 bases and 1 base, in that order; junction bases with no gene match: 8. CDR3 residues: CASRAGTNSYEQYV. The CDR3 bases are TGTGCCAGCCGAGCAGGGACTAATTCCTACGAGCAGTACGTC.